This is a list of T cell receptor beta chains from one sample in a study of shared clonotypes between healthy human individuals. Sequencing used immunoSEQ multiplex PCR; TCRdb keeps in-frame clones, though not all of them. The table lists roughly 2 million clones, over 85% of them singletons. Sequenced: naive CD4+ T cells sorted from blood. The source of these receptors is a man aged 18 to 29 in good health. The CDR3 runs from the conserved cysteine through the conserved F or W. D genes are given only for firm matches. Part of the rows lack a size; the others show once, few, many or a class for expanded clones.

>TRBV5-1|TRBJ2-3|NA|TRBD1
CASSSGGAADTQYF
TGCGCCAGCAGCTCAGGGGGCGCGGCAGATACGCAGTATTTT
>TRBV6-1|TRBJ1-3|NA|NA
CASSEAWRLTGNTIYF
TGTGCCAGCAGTGAAGCGTGGAGGTTGACGGGAAACACCATATATTTT
>TRBV30|TRBJ2-1|once|TRBD2
CAWSVRGGPREQFF
TGTGCCTGGAGTGTACGGGGGGGCCCAAGGGAGCAGTTCTTC
>TRBV30|TRBJ1-5|NA|NA
CAWMGANSNQPQHF
TGTGCCTGGATGGGGGCAAATAGCAATCAGCCCCAGCATTTT
>TRBV5-1|TRBJ1-1|NA|NA
CASTLDLNTEAFF
TGCGCCAGCACCTTGGACTTGAACACTGAAGCTTTCTTT
>TRBV19|TRBJ1-4|NA|NA
CATNDRHNEKLFF
TGTGCCACTAACGACAGACATAATGAAAAACTGTTTTTT
>TRBV5-5|TRBJ1-6|NA|NA
CASSLKFAGDDSPLHF
TGTGCCAGCAGCTTGAAGTTCGCGGGGGACGATTCACCCCTCCACTTT
>TRBV10-3|TRBJ2-1|NA|TRBD2
CAISDPVSGRGSYNEQFF
TGTGCCATCAGTGACCCGGTCTCCGGGAGGGGTTCCTACAATGAGCAGTTCTTC
>TRBV7-9|TRBJ1-2|NA|NA
CASSLDGSNYGYTF
TGTGCCAGCAGCTTAGACGGATCGAACTATGGCTACACCTTC
>TRBV27|TRBJ1-3|NA|NA
CASSPGAGSGNTIYF
TGTGCCAGCAGTCCCGGAGCCGGCTCTGGAAACACCATATATTTT
>TRBV19|TRBJ2-5|NA|TRBD2
CASTPSGGVFETQYF
TGTGCCAGCACCCCTAGCGGGGGGGTATTTGAGACCCAGTACTTC
>TRBV9|TRBJ2-2|NA|TRBD2
CASTVMPLAGASGELFF
TGTGCCAGCACCGTCATGCCCCTAGCGGGAGCTAGCGGGGAGCTGTTTTTT
>TRBV6-5|TRBJ2-7|NA|NA
CASSPSVDISYEQYF
TGTGCCAGCAGTCCTTCCGTTGACATCTCCTACGAGCAGTACTTC
>TRBV30|TRBJ2-5|NA|TRBD2
CAWSVGSGRKETQYF
TGTGCCTGGAGTGTCGGTAGCGGGAGAAAAGAGACCCAGTACTTC
>TRBV7-9|TRBJ2-1|NA|TRBD2
CASSFTSGLAGKGQFF
TGTGCCAGCAGCTTCACCTCGGGACTAGCGGGGAAAGGGCAGTTCTTC
>TRBV5-1|TRBJ1-4|NA|NA
CASSLVSTNEKLFF
TGCGCCAGCAGCTTGGTTTCAACTAATGAAAAACTGTTTTTT
>TRBV7-2|TRBJ2-5|NA|NA
CASSLGTRQETQYF
TGTGCCAGCAGCTTAGGAACCCGTCAAGAGACCCAGTACTTC
>TRBV5-6|TRBJ2-1|NA|TRBD2
CASRTGLAGDSYNEQFF
TGTGCCAGCAGGACGGGACTAGCGGGAGACTCCTACAATGAGCAGTTCTTC
>TRBV7-6|TRBJ2-3|NA|TRBD2
CASSPRASGRTDTQYF
TGTGCCAGCAGCCCGAGGGCTAGCGGACGCACAGATACGCAGTATTTT
>TRBV5-1|TRBJ2-7|few|TRBD2
CASSLGSGGPSYEQYF
TGCGCCAGCAGCTTGGGTAGCGGGGGGCCTTCCTACGAGCAGTACTTC
>TRBV25-1|TRBJ2-2|NA|NA
CASSVTSVTGELFF
TGTGCCAGCAGTGTGACCTCGGTTACCGGGGAGCTGTTTTTT
>TRBV5-1|TRBJ2-5|NA|NA
CASSLGFQETQYF
TGCGCCAGCAGCTTAGGGTTCCAAGAGACCCAGTACTTC
>TRBV11-2|TRBJ2-7|NA|NA
CASSPQQGAPYEQYF
TGTGCCAGCAGCCCCCAGCAGGGAGCCCCCTACGAGCAGTACTTC
>TRBV27|TRBJ1-1|NA|NA
CASSFTPMNTEAFF
TGTGCCAGCAGTTTTACGCCGATGAACACTGAAGCTTTCTTT
>TRBV5-1|TRBJ1-3|NA|NA
CASRGPPGNTIYF
TGCGCCAGCAGAGGGCCTCCTGGAAACACCATATATTTT
>TRBV2|TRBJ2-3|NA|NA
CASSLDYPDTQYF
TGTGCCAGCAGTCTGGACTACCCAGATACGCAGTATTTT